Listed below are T cell receptor beta chains from one sample, sequenced in a study of cytomegalovirus exposure and HLA in healthy donors. Sequenced by immunoSEQ multiplex PCR; TCRdb stores in-frame clones only, minus some. The sample includes about 140,000 clones, roughly 85% of them seen just once. The sample taken for sequencing was PBMCs. These receptors came from a man aged 40-49 years in good health and CMV-seronegative. Each CDR3 is given without its conserved first and last residue.

V gene	J gene	CDR3 protein
TRBV7-3	TRBJ1-1	ASSPHPGQENTEAF
TRBV6-5	TRBJ2-7	ASSYTASGGREQY
TRBV5-1	TRBJ2-2	ASRPDRVDNTGELF
TRBV18	TRBJ2-1	ASSPSPQGEF
TRBV9	TRBJ2-7	ASSPRDRGGEQY
TRBV15	TRBJ2-7	ATSRPGLLAYEQY
TRBV28	TRBJ2-3	ASSSLAGGITDTQY
TRBV5-8	TRBJ2-1	ASSIRQGFYNEQF
TRBV6-1	TRBJ2-3	ASSGTSGGADTQY
TRBV19	TRBJ1-2	ASRGDRVSTNYGYT
TRBV5-6	TRBJ1-1	ASSFGLGGANTEAF
TRBV7-9	TRBJ2-7	ASSLGTGTYLLPYEQY
TRBV7-7	TRBJ2-5	ASSLAGGEETQY
TRBV29-1	TRBJ1-5	SARTGSNQPQH
TRBV5-1	TRBJ2-1	ASRGGEESYNEQF
TRBV10-3	TRBJ2-1	AISEVGGEGGNEQF
TRBV5-1	TRBJ2-1	ASRAGQGVNEQF
TRBV7-3	TRBJ2-3	ASSFYGGIDTQY
TRBV6-5	TRBJ1-5	ASSGEGRGAQPQH
TRBV12-5	TRBJ2-5	ASAGTSSETQY
TRBV21-1	TRBJ1-5	ASSKGGLGLGAGAQH
TRBV5-1	TRBJ2-7	ASSLDRGEQY
TRBV11-3	TRBJ1-2	ASSSGDGYT
TRBV6-6	TRBJ2-7	ASSYRTGRDEQY
TRBV6-5	TRBJ2-3	AIALGGVSTDTQY
TRBV19	TRBJ2-1	ASSISSQAANEQF
TRBV5-5	TRBJ2-1	ASSDTGSHNEQF
TRBV28	TRBJ2-7	ASSPIYQGYEQY
TRBV15	TRBJ1-4	ATSRGVGSAGEKLF
TRBV7-9	TRBJ1-4	ASSWAGGADEKLF
TRBV27	TRBJ2-7	ASSLFPGYEQY
TRBV6-1	TRBJ2-7	ASSVGGLEQY
TRBV18	TRBJ1-1	ASSPPGQGYTEAF